The clone carrying this T cell receptor beta chain was recorded many times. Its antigen is not known. These data originate in a study of molecular identifiers for immune sequencing clone quantification. Listed TCR primers, together with previously described methods, were used for the bulk TCR libraries. TCRdb called the PCR reads again in MiXCR, with one record for every CDR3 protein. The repertoire holds some 590,000 distinct CDR3 sequences, with 25% as singletons. Study-level findings and limits: In CMV-specific effectors, clones above 20 copies held over 99% of molecules; naive, under 1%.

This receptor was obtained from a human donor in good health. Some libraries in this study had Jurkat cell RNA spiked in. Material: naive CD8+ T cells from blood, with Jurkat cell RNA spiked in. The subset is: FACS-sorted CD8+CD4-CCR7+CD45RA+ naive T cells.

The CDR3 DNA sequence: TGTGCCACCAGTGCCCGGGAAAACTACAATGAGCAGTTCTTC. Its translation: CATSARENYNEQFF. This rearrangement joins TRBV24-1 to TRBJ2-1; maybe TRBD2 (5 bases). V was shortened by 5 bases and J by 3 bases, with 10 bases between the two germline ends. Germline V gene lookup returns CDR1 KGHDR and CDR2 SFDVKD. This CDR3 is 14 amino acids long.